These 11 T cell receptor beta chains originate from one sample sequenced in a study of blood T cell repertoires in COVID-19. The data were produced by immunoSEQ multiplex PCR, yet TCRdb's version contains in-frame clones alone and is incomplete. The sample contains approximately 99,000 clones, roughly 70% of which appear only once. Input material: peripheral blood. The receptor set was obtained from a woman in her thirties or forties with acute or convalescent COVID-19.

The sample holds a few counts of this clone. The chain has TRBV28 and TRBJ1-3, with no clear D. This CDR3 comprises 14 residues. The V end was cut by 6 bases, the J end by 0 bases, with 9 bases between. The germline V gene encodes CDR1 MDHEN and CDR2 SYDVKM. The CDR3 DNA reads TGTGCCAGCAGCTCAAGAGGCTCTGGAAACACCATATATTTT. Protein: CASSSRGSGNTIYF.

In the case of this clone: The junction differs from germline at one of its ends, possibly a read error. The rearrangement uses TRBV4-3 and TRBJ1-4; 8 bases line up with TRBD1. From germline, CDR1 is LGHNA and CDR2 YSLEER. The CDR3 is 17 amino acids. CDR3 DNA: TGCGCCAGCAGCCCCTTTCCCCCAGGACAGGGTAATCAAAAACTGTTTTTT. Amino acid sequence: CASSPFPPGQGNQKLFF.

CDR3: CASSLALRGQGVPQGNTEAFF. The CDR3 region has the DNA TGTGCCAGCAGCTTAGCGCTAAGGGGACAGGGAGTCCCCCAGGGGAACACTGAAGCTTTCTTT. The chain uses TRBV7-2 and TRBJ1-1, with 9 nucleotides matching TRBD1. After removal of 0 bases from V and 1 base from J, the junction contained 18 bases not matched to a gene. The CDR3 consists of 21 residues. Germline V gene lookup returns CDR1 SGHTA and CDR2 FQGNSA. Looking up the rest from reference TRBV7-2 and TRBJ1-1 gives the full variable domain: GAGVSQSPSNKVTEKGKDVELRCDPISGHTALYWYRQSLGQGLEFLIYFQGNSAPDKSGLPSDRFSAERTGGSVSTLTIQRTQQEDSAVYLCASSLALRGQGVPQGNTEAFFGQGTRLTVV.

This clone was seen more than once but under ten times. The chain is built from TRBV5-6 and TRBJ1-2, with D possibly matching TRBD1 (5 bases). This CDR3 has 14 amino acids. Per the germline V gene, CDR1 is SGHDT and CDR2 is YYEEEE. Deletions cut 4 bases from V and 8 bases from J, with 18 bases between. The CDR3 is CASSLPMGGLGYTF. The CDR3 DNA reads TGTGCCAGCAGCCTACCAATGGGGGGTTTAGGCTACACCTTC.

This chain connects TRBV7-2 to TRBJ1-4; 7 bases align to TRBD1. Trimming at V came to 5 bases and at J to 2 bases, leaving 5 bases not matched to a gene. Looked up from germline, CDR1 is SGHTA and CDR2 is FQGNSA. The CDR3 loop spans 15 amino acids. The CDR3 DNA sequence: TGTGCCAGCAGCCCAACAGGGGCCACTAATGAAAAACTGTTTTTT. This gives the protein CASSPTGATNEKLFF.

Ten or more counts support this clone. This sequence joins TRBV24-1 and TRBJ2-5; maybe TRBD2 (5 bases). The CDR3 spans 16 residues. Germline V gives CDR1 KGHDR, CDR2 SFDVKD. Trimming pared 0 bases from V and 2 bases from J, leaving 12 bases between. The CDR3 nucleotides are TGTGCCACCAGTGATTTGATATTCGGCGGGCAAGAGACCCAGTACTTC. This translates into CATSDLIFGGQETQYF.

The chain combines TRBV4-1 with TRBJ1-4; TRBD1 matches 7 bases. The CDR3 runs to 15 residues. V shed 2 bases, J shed 3 bases, and the junction held 3 bases outside the gene matches. Germline V gene sequence: CDR1 MGHRA, CDR2 YSYEKL. CDR3: CASSQRTGANEKLFF. DNA of the CDR3: TGCGCCAGCAGCCAACGAACAGGGGCTAATGAAAAACTGTTTTTT.

The CDR3 sequence: CASRPGQGSYGYTF. CDR3 DNA: TGCGCCAGCAGACCCGGGCAGGGGTCCTATGGCTACACCTTC. The chain combines TRBV5-1 with TRBJ1-2, with D perhaps TRBD1 (6 bases). There are 14 residues in the CDR3. Between the trimmed V and J ends, which lost 5 bases and 4 bases, there was a span of 15 bases. Per germline, CDR1 SGHRS and CDR2 YFSETQ. The variable domain in full, with the rest retrieved from reference TRBV5-1 and TRBJ1-2, is KAGVTQTPRYLIKTRGQQVTLSCSPISGHRSVSWYQQTPGQGLQFLFEYFSETQRNKGNFPGRFSGRQFSNSRSEMNVSTLELGDSALYLCASRPGQGSYGYTFGSGTRLTVV.

This chain uses TRBV28 with TRBJ2-7; maybe TRBD1 (5 bases). This CDR3 region has 14 residues. Germline V gives CDR1 MDHEN, CDR2 SYDVKM. The V and J ends lost 6 bases and 3 bases respectively, with 15 bases between them. CDR3 sequence reads: CASRSQVGLYEQYF. The CDR3 nucleotides read TGTGCCAGCAGGTCACAGGTGGGGCTCTACGAGCAGTACTTC.

The J gene is TRBJ1-2, the V gene TRBV7-2; D not resolved. Between the trimmed V and J ends, which lost 1 base and 4 bases, there was a span of 7 bases. CDR1 is SGHTA, CDR2 FQGNSA, per germline. This CDR3 comprises 13 residues. The CDR3 sequence is CASSLELGYGYTF. The CDR3, as DNA: TGTGCCAGCAGCTTAGAACTAGGCTATGGCTACACCTTC.

The V and J genes are TRBV5-1 and TRBJ1-4, with D perhaps TRBD1 (5 bases). Germline loops: CDR1 SGHRS, CDR2 YFSETQ. The CDR3 length is 15 residues. V lost 4 bases and J lost 1, with 11 bases in between. CDR3 loop: CASSEDRGTNEKLFF. DNA for the CDR3: TGCGCCAGCAGCGAGGATAGGGGAACTAATGAAAAACTGTTTTTT.